Sequencing of this T cell receptor beta chain was carried out in a study of blood T cell repertoires in COVID-19. Study-wide context: The cDNA or gDNA used as material had been derived from T cells, B-cell-depleted T cells, or PBMCs.

Recruits, aged roughly 18 to 89 years, lived in some 25 US areas. Participant-given clinical history determined each cohort assignment. Authors' methods: Reference gene primer amplification gave nucleated cell count estimates. TCRdb's copy holds only in-frame clones and misses some; the assay was immunoSEQ multiplex PCR. The V and J calls and clone size are taken from that table; D and trimming were inferred from the DNA. The table includes almost 200,000 clones, 89% detected once. What was sequenced was PBMCs or T cells enriched from blood (not recorded which). This clonotype was obtained from a young woman who had recovered from COVID-19.

CDR3 nucleotide sequence: TGTGCCACCAGTGATTTGGACGGGGGTAGCAAAGGGACCCAGTACTTC. Residues: CATSDLDGGSKGTQYF. The gene calls are TRBV24-1 and TRBJ2-5; TRBD2 might be the D (6 bases). CDR1 and CDR2 from the germline V gene are KGHDR and SFDVKD. Trimming left V 0 bases short and J 7 bases short, with 17 bases between. The CDR3 sequence is 16 residues long.